What follows are 26 T cell receptor beta chains derived from one specimen sequenced in a study of CD8+CD57+ T cells in acquired aplastic anemia. Genomic DNA was employed as the template in profiling TCR beta VDJ and CDR3. TCRdb re-called the reads with MiXCR, one entry per CDR3 protein. Of 180,000 or so distinct CDR3 sequences detected, approximately 45% appear once; the ten largest clones hold under 3%. Sequenced sample: sorted CD4+, CD8+, or CD8+CD57+ T cells (not recorded which) from PBMCs. All receptors come from a human donor in good health.

The chain is built from TRBV19 and TRBJ1-5, with D uncertain. This CDR3 contains 14 residues. The ends were cut back, 3 bases at V and 4 bases at J, with 10 bases in the middle. Germline CDR1 LNHDA, CDR2 SQIVND (reference sequence). CDR3 sequence: CASSIGRTNQPQHF. Here the CDR3 DNA reads TGTGCCAGTAGTATTGGACGGACGAATCAGCCCCAGCATTTT. Variable domain in full (rest from reference TRBV19 and TRBJ1-5): DGGITQSPKYLFRKEGQNVTLSCEQNLNHDAMYWYRQDPGQGLRLIYYSQIVNDFQKGDIAEGYSVSREKKESFPLTVTSAQKNPTAFYLCASSIGRTNQPQHFGDGTRLSIL.

This clonotype was seen a few times. The chain employs TRBV12-3 or TRBV12-4 and TRBJ2-3; D might be TRBD1 or TRBD2, each matching 5 bases. This CDR3 has 16 residues. Trimming removed 3 bases at V and 2 bases at J, with 15 bases between. This CDR3 is CASSFQPGPYTDTQYF. The CDR3 DNA is TGTGCCAGCAGTTTCCAACCGGGGCCCTACACAGATACGCAGTATTTT.

This clonotype has just a few counts. The genes are TRBV2 and TRBJ2-3; D is possibly TRBD2 (8 bases). Trimming removed 8 bases at V and 6 bases at J, with 18 bases between. CDR1 is SNHLY and CDR2 is FYNNEI in the germline V gene. There are 14 residues in the CDR3. The chain's CDR3 is CASDRAGGRDTQYF. DNA of the CDR3: TGTGCCAGCGACAGGGCGGGGGGCCGCGATACGCAGTATTTT.

This chain uses TRBV2 with TRBJ2-7, with D possibly TRBD2 on 6 matching bases. Trimming removed 5 bases from V and 5 bases from J, with 16 bases in between. CDR3 length equals 14 residues. The V gene's germline CDR1 is SNHLY and CDR2 FYNNEI. DNA for the CDR3: TGTGCCAGCAGTTCGACGGGAGTTTTACACGAGCAGTACTTC. Amino acids: CASSSTGVLHEQYF.

The gene calls are TRBV15 and TRBJ1-2; a weak D match, TRBD1 (6 bases). Looked up from germline, CDR1 is LNHNV and CDR2 is YYDKDF (reference sequence). Trimming pared 5 bases from V and 3 bases from J, leaving 10 bases between. The length of the CDR3 is 13 residues. CDR3 residues: CATSASGDYGYTF. CDR3 bases: TGTGCCACCAGCGCCTCAGGGGACTATGGCTACACCTTC.

The V call is TRBV20-1, the J call TRBJ2-7; D is ambiguous. Trimming shortened V by 3 bases and J by 2 bases, and 5 bases separated the two germline ends. CDR1 is DFQATT, CDR2 SNEGSKA, per germline (reference sequence). The CDR3 spans 11 residues. CDR3 DNA: TGCAGTGCTAGGCTCCCCTACGAGCAGTACTTC. It is translated as CSARLPYEQYF.

On this clonotype itself: This CDR3 fails to terminate in the conserved phenylalanine or tryptophan, so it likely reflects a read error. CDR3 nucleotide sequence: TGTGCCAGCAGTTTGACAGGGGGCTCTGGAAACACCATATATTCT. This codes for CASSLTGGSGNTIYS. This chain joins TRBV28 and TRBJ1-3; TRBD1 aligns across 9 bases. The V and J ends lost 3 bases and 0 bases, in that order; junction bases with no gene match: 0. Germline CDR1 reads MDHEN; CDR2 reads SYDVKM. CDR3 length equals 15 residues.

This CDR3 is CASAGRTGSNYGYTF. For the CDR3, the DNA is TGTGCTTCAGCGGGCCGGACAGGGAGTAACTATGGCTACACCTTC. The rearrangement joins TRBV2 to TRBJ1-2, with TRBD1 matching over 8 bases. CDR1 SNHLY and CDR2 FYNNEI come from the germline V gene. The CDR3 has 15 residues.

This clonotype was counted a few times. The chain's CDR3 is CASSPFSDLTYNEQFF. DNA of the CDR3: TGTGCCAGCTCACCTTTTTCAGATTTAACCTACAATGAGCAGTTCTTC. The rearrangement uses TRBV7-8 and TRBJ2-1; no reliable D call. This CDR3 region has 16 residues. The germline V and J ends were trimmed by 8 bases and 2 bases, with 19 bases remaining between them. Germline CDR1 SGHVS, CDR2 FQNEAQ. The whole variable domain, remainder taken from reference TRBV7-8 and TRBJ2-1, is GAGVSQSPRYKVAKRGQDVALRCDPISGHVSLFWYQQALGQGPEFLTYFQNEAQLDKSGLPSDRFFAERPEGSVSTLKIQRTQQEDSAVYLCASSPFSDLTYNEQFFGPGTRLTVL.

The chain combines TRBV2 with TRBJ2-7, with D tentatively TRBD2 (5 bases). The assigned J gene may be wrong: the sequence end matches TRBJ2-5 better. Looked up from germline, CDR1 is SNHLY and CDR2 is FYNNEI. This CDR3 spans 15 amino acids. CDR3 sequence: CASSAGSSMQETQYF. CDR3 nucleotide sequence: TGTGCCAGCAGTGCTGGGAGTAGCATGCAAGAGACCCAGTACTTC.

This clonotype was seen only a few times. It is likely a read error, because the conserved phenylalanine at the end of the CDR3 is missing. The chain recombines TRBV6-2 or TRBV6-3 with TRBJ2-5; D is undetermined. CDR1 is MNHEY and CDR2 is SVGEGT in the germline V gene. The CDR3 runs 14 residues. Trimming shortened V by 0 bases and J by 5 bases, and 10 bases separated the two germline ends. CDR3 DNA sequence: TGTGCCAGCAGTTACTCGACGCCGGTGGAGACCCAGTACCTC. Its protein product is CASSYSTPVETQYL.

The chain recombines TRBV25-1 with TRBJ1-3; D gene ambiguous. V was clipped by 6 bases and J by 0 bases, with 15 bases between them. Germline CDR1 reads MGHDK; CDR2 reads SYGVNS. The CDR3 is 16 amino acids. CDR3 in amino acids: CASSPPGPSSGNTIYF. CDR3 nucleotide sequence: TGTGCCAGCAGCCCTCCCGGCCCGAGCTCTGGAAACACCATATATTTT.

The rearrangement uses TRBV11-2 and TRBJ1-6; no clear D gene. Trimming took off 6 bases at V and 7 bases at J, with 22 bases between the two ends. The CDR3 is 17 residues long. Germline CDR1 reads SGHAT; CDR2 reads FQNNGV. DNA of the CDR3: TGTGCCAGCAGTAGACCCTCCGGGCCTAACTGGAATTCACCCCTCCACTTT. This encodes CASSRPSGPNWNSPLHF.

The chain couples TRBV10-1 to TRBJ2-3; D ambiguous. This CDR3 comprises 15 residues. V was trimmed by 2 bases and J by 2 bases, leaving 11 bases between them. The germline V gene encodes CDR1 WNHNN and CDR2 SYGVQD (reference sequence). The CDR3 DNA is TGCGCCAGCAGTGAGACAAGGACCTCCACAGATACGCAGTATTTT. This codes for CASSETRTSTDTQYF.

The chain is built from TRBV2 and TRBJ2-7, with D possibly being TRBD1 (6 bases). This CDR3 spans 14 amino acids. Deletions cut 5 bases from V and 7 bases from J, with 18 bases between. CDR1 is SNHLY, CDR2 FYNNEI, per germline. In DNA, the CDR3 is TGTGCCAGCAGTTACGGCACAGGGTTTTGGGAGCAGTACTTC. Protein product: CASSYGTGFWEQYF.

The chain combines TRBV11-2 with TRBJ2-7; possibly TRBD1 or TRBD2 for D (5 bases each). This CDR3 region has 16 residues. Germline CDR1 and CDR2: SGHAT and FQNNGV. Trimming took off 2 bases at V and 4 bases at J, with 18 bases between the two ends. This chain's CDR3 is CASSLSRVLAGYEQYF. The DNA for the CDR3 is TGTGCCAGCAGCTTATCCCGGGTCCTAGCAGGGTACGAGCAGTACTTC.

A few counts support this clonotype. The CDR3 loop reads CASSPRGPLKETQYF. DNA for the CDR3: TGTGCCAGCAGCCCCCGTGGGCCCCTGAAGGAGACCCAGTACTTC. V gene TRBV7-6 combines with J gene TRBJ2-5; D is unresolved. Germline CDR1 is SGHVS and CDR2 is FNYEAQ. V lost 5 bases and J 5 bases, leaving 18 bases between the germline ends. The CDR3 is 15 amino acids.

The table lists this clonotype with many counts. V is TRBV9 and J is TRBJ2-5; D not certain. Between the trimmed V and J ends, which lost 0 bases and 5 bases, there was a span of 14 bases. CDR1 SGDLS and CDR2 YYNGEE come from the germline V gene. The CDR3 runs 15 residues. DNA for the CDR3: TGTGCCAGCAGCGTAGGTAATGTGGTTTGGGAGACCCAGTACTTC. Its protein is CASSVGNVVWETQYF.

Points on this clonotype: No conserved phenylalanine or tryptophan is present at the end of the CDR3, so a read error is the likely explanation. The rearrangement joins TRBV24-1 to TRBJ2-2; D gene uncertain. Germline V gene lookup returns CDR1 KGHDR and CDR2 SFDVKD. This CDR3 has 15 amino acids. V was clipped by 4 bases and J by 1 base, with 9 bases between them. Written as DNA, the CDR3 is TGTGCCACCAGTGACGGATTAGTGAACACCGGGGAGCTGTTTCTT. It is translated as CATSDGLVNTGELFL.

Of note for this clonotype: This sequence may be a read error, since a much larger clone differs from it by one base. The chain recombines TRBV11-1 with TRBJ2-1; the match to TRBD2 covers 11 bases. Germline V CDR1 and CDR2: SGHAT, FQDESV (reference sequence). This CDR3 spans 15 amino acids. V was clipped by 5 bases and J by 9 bases; unmatched bases: 9. CDR3 in amino acids: CASSRLAGMNSEQFF. The DNA of the CDR3 is TGTGCCAGCAGCCGACTAGCGGGAATGAACAGTGAGCAGTTCTTC.

This clonotype was observed at least ten times. The J gene is TRBJ1-5, the V gene TRBV12-3 or TRBV12-4; D remains ambiguous. The length of the CDR3 is 15 residues. Trimming took off 6 bases at V and 0 bases at J, with 12 bases between the two ends. The CDR3 coding sequence is TGTGCCAGCAGCCCGGGGAGGGCTAGCAATCAGCCCCAGCATTTT. Translated: CASSPGRASNQPQHF.

V usage is TRBV10-3 and J usage is TRBJ2-5; 10 bases line up with TRBD2. Germline V CDR1 and CDR2: ENHRY, SYGVKD. With V trimmed by 10 bases and J by 1 base, 12 bases remained unmatched. The CDR3 loop spans 16 amino acids. This CDR3 reads CATSMLAGALQETQYF. The CDR3 DNA is TGTGCCACATCCATGCTAGCGGGAGCGCTCCAAGAGACCCAGTACTTC.

Concerning this clonotype itself: This sequence may be a read error, since a much larger clone differs from it by one base. The conserved phenylalanine or tryptophan normally closing the CDR3 is absent here, so this likely arose from a read error. The chain links TRBV9 to TRBJ2-1, with TRBD2 identical over 8 bases. This CDR3 is built from 13 residues. From germline, CDR1 is SGDLS and CDR2 YYNGEE. The CDR3 nucleotides are TGCGCCAGCAGCTCACCGGCGGGAGGTGAGCAGTTCCTC. Residues: CASSSPAGGEQFL.

This clonotype turned up a few times. The chain is built from TRBV6-1 and TRBJ1-4; D perhaps matches TRBD1 (5 bases). Germline V gives CDR1 MNHNS, CDR2 SASEGT. The V end was cut by 7 bases, the J end by 4 bases, with 10 bases between. The CDR3 consists of 13 residues. In DNA, the CDR3 is TGTGCCAGCATGGGGCAGAATAATGAAAAACTGTTTTTT. This codes for CASMGQNNEKLFF.

This chain links TRBV28 with TRBJ1-5; no reliable D call. The CDR3 is 15 residues long. Germline CDR1 and CDR2: MDHEN and SYDVKM. V was shortened by 6 bases and J by 2 bases, with 14 bases between the two germline ends. In nucleotides, the CDR3 is TGTGCCAGCAGGCCAAACGGCTGGGGCAATCAGCCCCAGCATTTT. This sequence encodes CASRPNGWGNQPQHF.

This clonotype showed up many times. The chain links TRBV6-1 to TRBJ2-7; TRBD1 is a possible D gene (5 bases). Germline V gives CDR1 MNHNS, CDR2 SASEGT. V lost 0 bases and J lost 6, with 9 bases in between. The CDR3 spans 13 residues. The CDR3 protein is CASSEAPGREQYF. CDR3 sequence (DNA): TGTGCCAGCAGTGAAGCTCCAGGGCGCGAGCAGTACTTC.